The 13 T cell receptor beta chains below all came from one sample that was sequenced in a study of PD-1 blockade in mismatch repair-deficient tumors (dated by TCRdb to about 2017). Library generation was performed with the immunoSEQ multiplex PCR assay. TCRdb took over this immuneACCESS table, retaining in-frame rearrangements with V and J assigned. Such tables are incomplete; in checked studies, under half of the missing clones stem from an unresolved V gene, and the remainder is unexplained. The sample profile shows about 39,000 clones; roughly 83% of them were found once. The top ten clonotypes cover approximately 1.1% of the sample. Sequenced here: PBMCs, sampled 38 to 40 weeks after starting pembrolizumab. The receptors originated from an adult with mismatch repair-deficient cancer.

The chain has TRBV7-3 and TRBJ2-3; TRBD2 matches 7 bases. The CDR3 consists of 15 residues. CDR1 and CDR2 from the germline V gene are SGHTA and FQGTGA. Losses at the gene ends were 5 bases for V and 2 bases for J; bases not matched to a gene: 7. The CDR3 DNA is TGTGCCAGCAGCGCCTTCGGGGGGTCCACAGATACGCAGTATTTT. As protein: CASSAFGGSTDTQYF.

In its sample, this clone was seen once. V and J are TRBV11-2 and TRBJ2-3; the match to TRBD2 covers 7 bases. The CDR3 loop spans 16 amino acids. Germline V gene data show CDR1 as SGHAT and CDR2 as FQNNGV. Unmatched junction bases numbered 11, after V lost 5 bases and J lost 3 bases. The CDR3 DNA is TGTGCCAGCAGCCCGAACGCGGGAGCAGCGACAGATACGCAGTATTTT. This translates into CASSPNAGAATDTQYF.

The V and J genes are TRBV7-3 and TRBJ2-3, with 9 bases lining up with TRBD2. Germline V gene data show CDR1 as SGHTA and CDR2 as FQGTGA. Trimming at V came to 5 bases and at J to 0 bases, leaving 6 bases not matched to a gene. The CDR3 runs to 16 residues. CDR3 sequence: CASSRRAGGSTDTQYF. The CDR3 DNA reads as TGTGCCAGCAGCCGACGGGCGGGAGGGAGCACAGATACGCAGTATTTT.

The J gene is TRBJ2-1, the V gene TRBV27; 10 nucleotides line up with TRBD2. The CDR3 runs 20 residues. CDR1 and CDR2 from the germline V gene are MNHEY and SMNVEV (reference sequence). The V gene end was trimmed by 2 bases and the J gene end by 2 bases; junction bases not matched to a gene: 15. The CDR3 protein is CASSLRRGITSGKPYNEQFF. The CDR3 nucleotides read TGTGCCAGCAGTTTAAGAAGAGGGATTACTAGCGGGAAGCCCTACAATGAGCAGTTCTTC.

The chain carries TRBV9 and TRBJ1-5; D is possibly TRBD1 (5 bases). The CDR3 extends over 16 amino acids. V dropped 2 bases and J dropped 0 bases, with 12 bases sitting between them. The germline V gene encodes CDR1 SGDLS and CDR2 YYNGEE. The CDR3 here is CASSVSDSYSNQPQHF. CDR3 DNA sequence: TGTGCCAGCAGCGTTAGTGACAGTTATAGCAATCAGCCCCAGCATTTT.

This clone showed up just a few times. The rearrangement uses TRBV4-1 and TRBJ1-2; the D gene is possibly TRBD1 (5 bases). Germline CDR1 reads MGHRA; CDR2 reads YSYEKL. The germline V and J ends were trimmed by 0 bases and 8 bases, with 13 bases remaining between them. CDR3 size: 14 residues. DNA of the CDR3: TGCGCCAGCAGCCAAGATATGGGGCAGGAGGGCTACACCTTC. This gives the protein CASSQDMGQEGYTF.

This clone was counted a few times. This rearrangement joins TRBV29-1 to TRBJ2-7, with 7 bases matching TRBD1. The junction had 8 bases not matched to a gene; V was cut back by 3 bases and J by 0 bases. This CDR3 spans 15 amino acids. Looked up from germline, CDR1 is SQVTM and CDR2 is ANQGSEA. The CDR3 DNA reads as TGCAGCGTTGAGACGGACAGGCCGAGCTCCTACGAGCAGTACTTC. Translation gives CSVETDRPSSYEQYF.

The V call is TRBV11-3, the J call TRBJ1-1, with 11 bases identical to TRBD1. The CDR3 sequence is 16 residues long. Germline CDR1 SGHNT, CDR2 YENEEA. The ends lost 4 bases at V and 1 base at J; junction bases unmatched: 5. CDR3: CASSYRTGGPNTEAFF. DNA of the CDR3: TGTGCCAGCAGCTACCGGACAGGGGGCCCGAACACTGAAGCTTTCTTT. The variable domain in full, with the rest retrieved from reference TRBV11-3 and TRBJ1-1, is EAGVVQSPRYKIIEKKQPVAFWCNPISGHNTLYWYLQNLGQGPELLIRYENEEAVDDSQLPKDRFSAERLKGVDSTLKIQPAELGDSAVYLCASSYRTGGPNTEAFFGQGTRLTVV.

This clone was detected only a few times. The chain combines TRBV28 with TRBJ2-7, with a weak D call TRBD2 (5 bases). The V and J ends lost 7 bases and 8 bases respectively, with 15 bases between them. The CDR3 extends over 12 amino acids. Germline CDR1 MDHEN, CDR2 SYDVKM. This chain's CDR3 is CASNRLADQQYF. The CDR3 region has the DNA TGTGCCAGCAACCGGCTAGCCGATCAGCAGTACTTC.

This clone was observed a single time. The rearrangement links TRBV27 to TRBJ2-2; no definite D call. The V gene lost 7 bases and the J gene lost 4 bases, with 4 bases spanning the gap. This CDR3 has 11 amino acids. From germline, CDR1 is MNHEY and CDR2 SMNVEV (reference sequence). The CDR3: CASTGTGELFF. The CDR3 DNA reads as TGTGCCAGCACGGGCACCGGGGAGCTGTTTTTT.

This chain links TRBV18 with TRBJ2-1; the match to TRBD2 covers 7 bases. CDR3 length: 15 amino acids. The V gene's germline CDR1 is KGHSH and CDR2 LQKENI. V was pared by 1 base and J by 9 bases, with 9 bases of the junction left unmatched. Here the CDR3 DNA reads TGTGCCAGCTCACCACGGACTAGTTTTGGGGGTGAGCAGTTCTTC. This encodes CASSPRTSFGGEQFF. Full variable domain (remainder filled in from reference TRBV18 and TRBJ2-1): NAGVMQNPRHLVRRRGQEARLRCSPMKGHSHVYWYRQLPEEGLKFMVYLQKENIIDESGMPKERFSAEFPKEGPSILRIQQVVRGDSAAYFCASSPRTSFGGEQFFGPGTRLTVL.

V is TRBV6-1 and J is TRBJ2-2; 11 nucleotides line up with TRBD1. After removal of 6 bases from V and 4 bases from J, the junction contained 4 bases not matched to a gene. Germline CDR1 reads MNHNS; CDR2 reads SASEGT. The CDR3 totals 15 residues. For the CDR3, the DNA is TGTGCCAGCAGGGGACAGGGGGACTTCACCGGGGAGCTGTTTTTT. The encoded protein is CASRGQGDFTGELFF.

The gene calls are TRBV4-1 and TRBJ1-1, with a tentative D call TRBD1 (6 bases). The CDR3 has 19 residues. Per the germline V gene, CDR1 is MGHRA and CDR2 is YSYEKL. V was trimmed by 0 bases and J by 1 base, leaving 21 bases between them. In DNA, the CDR3 is TGCGCCAGCAGCCAAGACCCGTTAACAGGGATCCCCCAGAACACTGAAGCTTTCTTT. Encoded protein: CASSQDPLTGIPQNTEAFF.